These 18 T cell receptor beta chains were sequenced from one sample in a study of T cells in localized non-small cell lung cancer (dated by TCRdb to about 2020). To prepare the library, the immunoSEQ multiplex PCR assay was applied. The table comes from immuneACCESS by way of TCRdb, which keeps in-frame sequences with V and J called. Part of the clones is missing from these tables; in studies checked, under half for an unresolved V gene and the rest for unknown reasons. For this sample there are 25,000 to 30,000 clones; roughly 91% appear just once. Of the sample, over 10% falls within the top ten clones. This specimen was peripheral blood, taken before any cancer treatment. These TCRs come from a female donor of 60 years or more with stage III squamous cell lung carcinoma.

This clone was counted between two and nine times. V and J are TRBV7-9 and TRBJ1-4, with a tentative D call TRBD1 (6 bases). Trimming removed 0 bases from V and 6 bases from J, with 8 bases in between. The CDR3 loop spans 14 amino acids. Germline-derived CDR1 and CDR2 are SEHNR and FQNEAQ (reference sequence). The CDR3 is CASSLANRDEKLFF. The CDR3 DNA reads as TGTGCCAGCAGCTTAGCGAACAGGGATGAAAAACTGTTTTTT.

The chain employs TRBV5-1 and TRBJ2-5; 10 bases are shared with TRBD1. Per germline, CDR1 SGHRS and CDR2 YFSETQ. The CDR3 loop spans 14 amino acids. V shed 6 bases and J 9 bases; nucleotides not matched to a gene: 11. The CDR3 is CASTLGQGSGAQYF. CDR3 nucleotides: TGCGCCAGCACCCTGGGACAGGGGTCCGGGGCCCAGTACTTC.

The chain is built from TRBV28 and TRBJ2-5, with D maybe TRBD1 (5 bases). The CDR3 contains 11 residues. V lost 4 bases to trimming and J lost 10 bases, with 10 bases between them. Germline lookup yields CDR1 MDHEN and CDR2 SYDVKM. The CDR3 is CASSSQGNQYF. As DNA, the CDR3 is TGTGCCAGCAGTTCCCAGGGAAACCAGTACTTC.

The gene calls are TRBV9 and TRBJ2-3; TRBD2 matches 7 bases. The junction had 13 bases not matched to a gene; V was cut back by 4 bases and J by 5 bases. The CDR3 covers 16 residues. Per germline, CDR1 SGDLS and CDR2 YYNGEE. CDR3 sequence reads: CASSPSGRGWGDTQYF. Written as DNA, the CDR3 is TGTGCCAGCAGCCCCTCGGGGAGGGGTTGGGGAGATACGCAGTATTTT.

This chain connects TRBV7-6 to TRBJ2-2, with D perhaps TRBD2 (6 bases). The CDR3 spans 16 residues. Germline CDR1 reads SGHVS; CDR2 reads FNYEAQ. Trimming removed 5 bases at V and 6 bases at J, with 19 bases between. The CDR3 sequence is CASSRGWAGPAGELFF. The CDR3 DNA follows: TGTGCCAGCAGCCGGGGTTGGGCGGGACCCGCCGGGGAGCTGTTTTTT.

This chain connects TRBV15 to TRBJ2-1; TRBD2 agrees at 14 bases. The trim removed 2 bases at V and 0 bases at J, leaving 12 bases unmatched. Germline CDR1 is LNHNV and CDR2 is YYDKDF (reference sequence). The CDR3 is made up of 21 amino acids. CDR3 sequence reads: CATSRPLGLAGEKGSYNEQFF. The CDR3, as DNA: TGTGCCACCAGCAGACCATTGGGACTAGCGGGAGAAAAGGGCTCCTACAATGAGCAGTTCTTC.

This chain uses TRBV28 with TRBJ1-2; 8 bases map to TRBD1. The CDR3 runs 16 residues. After removal of 6 bases from V and 2 bases from J, the junction contained 11 bases not matched to a gene. Per germline, CDR1 MDHEN and CDR2 SYDVKM. The CDR3 region is CASSTPRTGRNYGYTF. In DNA form, the CDR3 reads TGTGCCAGCAGCACCCCGAGGACAGGGAGGAACTATGGCTACACCTTC.

This rearrangement joins TRBV6-4 to TRBJ1-1; D remains unclear. Germline values: CDR1 MRHNA, CDR2 SNTAGT. The CDR3 length is 13 residues. V was trimmed by 6 bases and J by 0 bases, leaving 8 bases between them. In nucleotides, the CDR3 is TGTGCCAGCAGAGCTACAGTGAACACTGAAGCTTTCTTT. Its translation is CASRATVNTEAFF.

This clone was picked up one time. The rearrangement links TRBV28 to TRBJ1-4; D is unclear. Per germline, CDR1 MDHEN and CDR2 SYDVKM. V was cut by 10 bases and J by 7 bases, with 16 bases left in between. The length of the CDR3 is 13 residues. CDR3 DNA: TGTGCCAACTTACCCCCAGAGAGTGAAAAACTGTTTTTT. It specifies CANLPPESEKLFF.

The genes are TRBV11-2 and TRBJ1-3; TRBD1 is a possible D gene (5 bases). The CDR3 loop spans 15 amino acids. With 2 bases removed from V and 3 bases from J, the gap between germline ends came to 11 bases. Germline-derived CDR1 and CDR2 are SGHAT and FQNNGV. DNA of the CDR3: TGTGCCAGCAGCTTAACTCGGGGGGATGGAAACACCATATATTTT. Translated: CASSLTRGDGNTIYF.

The chain employs TRBV7-8 and TRBJ2-1; 8 bases are a match to TRBD2. This CDR3 spans 15 amino acids. The trim removed 1 base at V and 1 base at J, leaving 0 bases unmatched. Germline loops: CDR1 SGHVS, CDR2 FQNEAQ. CDR3: CASSLVAGSYNEQFF. CDR3 bases: TGTGCCAGCAGCTTAGTAGCGGGATCCTACAATGAGCAGTTCTTC.

In its sample, this clone was seen a few times. The V and J genes are TRBV28 and TRBJ2-5; D ambiguous. The CDR3 is 12 residues long. V was cut by 1 base and J by 5 bases, with 5 bases left in between. Per the germline V gene, CDR1 is MDHEN and CDR2 is SYDVKM. This CDR3 is CASSLYGETQYF. In DNA form, the CDR3 reads TGTGCCAGCAGTTTATACGGGGAGACCCAGTACTTC.

The chain uses TRBV21-1 and TRBJ2-5; the table's D call, TRBD2, has no DNA check behind it. TRBV21-1 has pseudogene status. This CDR3 has 12 residues. DNA of the CDR3: TGTGCCAGCCGATACGCTAGTGTCACTGGGTACTTC. It is translated as CASRYASVTGYF.

The CDR3 coding sequence is TGTGCCAGCAGTCACACAGGGTTGGGCAATCAGCCCCAGCATTTT. It encodes CASSHTGLGNQPQHF. This chain connects TRBV5-6 to TRBJ1-5; tentatively, D is TRBD1 (6 bases). The CDR3 consists of 15 residues. Trimming removed 5 bases at V and 2 bases at J, with 14 bases between. Germline CDR1 and CDR2: SGHDT and YYEEEE.

This clone was counted only a few times. This rearrangement joins TRBV19 to TRBJ1-1, with D uncertain. Looked up from germline, CDR1 is LNHDA and CDR2 is SQIVND (reference sequence). V dropped 3 bases and J dropped 1 base, with 6 bases sitting between them. The CDR3 length is 13 residues. The CDR3 DNA sequence: TGTGCCAGTAGTATGGGTGAGAACACTGAAGCTTTCTTT. Translated, it gives CASSMGENTEAFF.

This clone was observed a few times. Here the CDR3 reads CASSIWGGANTGELFF. The CDR3 coding sequence is TGTGCCAGTAGTATCTGGGGAGGGGCGAACACCGGGGAGCTGTTTTTT. The V gene is TRBV19, the J gene TRBJ2-2; the match to TRBD2 covers 7 bases. This CDR3 spans 16 amino acids. Germline CDR1 is LNHDA and CDR2 is SQIVND (reference sequence). Trimming removed 3 bases from V and 0 bases from J; junction bases left unmatched: 4.

V and J are TRBV25-1 and TRBJ2-5; 7 bases align to TRBD2. The trim removed 1 base at V and 0 bases at J, leaving 8 bases unmatched. Germline lookup yields CDR1 MGHDK and CDR2 SYGVNS. CDR3 size: 17 residues. DNA of the CDR3: TGTGCCAGCAGTGAATCTAGCGTCGGGAGGTACCAAGAGACCCAGTACTTC. Residues: CASSESSVGRYQETQYF.

J is TRBJ1-2 and V is TRBV10-3, with 9 bases that match TRBD1. From germline, CDR1 is ENHRY and CDR2 SYGVKD. The CDR3 is 15 amino acids. Trimming took 7 bases from V and 3 from J; bases not matched to a gene: 9. The DNA for the CDR3 is TGTGCCATCACCCCATCGGACAGGGGAGACTATGGCTACACCTTC. This gives the protein CAITPSDRGDYGYTF.